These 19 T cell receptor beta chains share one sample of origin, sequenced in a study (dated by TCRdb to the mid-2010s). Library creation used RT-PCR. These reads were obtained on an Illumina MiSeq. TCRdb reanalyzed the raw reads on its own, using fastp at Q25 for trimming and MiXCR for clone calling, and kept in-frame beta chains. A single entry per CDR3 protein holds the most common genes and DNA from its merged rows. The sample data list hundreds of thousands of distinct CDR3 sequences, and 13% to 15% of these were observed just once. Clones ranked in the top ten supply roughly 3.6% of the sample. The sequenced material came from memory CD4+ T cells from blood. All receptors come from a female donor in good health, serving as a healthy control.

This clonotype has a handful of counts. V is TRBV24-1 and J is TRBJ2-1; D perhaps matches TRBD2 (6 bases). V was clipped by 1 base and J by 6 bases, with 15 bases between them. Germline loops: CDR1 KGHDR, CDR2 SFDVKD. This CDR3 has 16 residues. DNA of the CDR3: TGTGCCACCAGTGATTTTTCGCCGGAGGGTCGCAATGAGCAGTTCTTC. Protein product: CATSDFSPEGRNEQFF.

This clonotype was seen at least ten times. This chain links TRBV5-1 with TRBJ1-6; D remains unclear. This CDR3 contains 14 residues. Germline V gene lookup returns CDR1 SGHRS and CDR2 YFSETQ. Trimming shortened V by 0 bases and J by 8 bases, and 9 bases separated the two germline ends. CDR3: CASSLEESHSPLHF. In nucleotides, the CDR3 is TGCGCCAGCAGCTTGGAGGAGTCCCATTCACCCCTCCACTTT.

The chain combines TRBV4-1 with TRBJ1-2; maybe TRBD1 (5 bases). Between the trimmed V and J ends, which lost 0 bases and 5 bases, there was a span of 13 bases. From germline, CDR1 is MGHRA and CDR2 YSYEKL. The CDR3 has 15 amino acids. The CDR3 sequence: CASSQEGTGGYGYTF. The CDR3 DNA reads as TGCGCCAGCAGCCAAGAAGGCACCGGGGGGTATGGCTACACCTTC.

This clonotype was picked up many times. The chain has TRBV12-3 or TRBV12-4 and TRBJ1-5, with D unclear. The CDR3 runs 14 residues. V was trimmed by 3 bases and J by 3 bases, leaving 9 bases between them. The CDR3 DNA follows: TGTGCCAGCAGTTTTATGCAGTTCAATCAGCCCCAGCATTTT. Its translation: CASSFMQFNQPQHF.

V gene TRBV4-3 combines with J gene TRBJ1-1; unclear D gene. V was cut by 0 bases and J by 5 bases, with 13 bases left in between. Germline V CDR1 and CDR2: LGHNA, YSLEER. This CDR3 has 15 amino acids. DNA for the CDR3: TGCGCCAGCAGCCAAGATAGAGTACTGGGGACTGAAGCTTTCTTT. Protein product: CASSQDRVLGTEAFF.

DNA of the CDR3: TGTGCCAGTAGTATAGGGAAAGGGCAGATCAATCAGCCCCAGCATTTT. Translating it yields CASSIGKGQINQPQHF. The chain has TRBV19 and TRBJ1-5; no clear D gene. This CDR3 region has 16 residues. Trimming removed 1 base at V and 3 bases at J, with 13 bases between. Germline values: CDR1 LNHDA, CDR2 SQIVND (reference sequence).

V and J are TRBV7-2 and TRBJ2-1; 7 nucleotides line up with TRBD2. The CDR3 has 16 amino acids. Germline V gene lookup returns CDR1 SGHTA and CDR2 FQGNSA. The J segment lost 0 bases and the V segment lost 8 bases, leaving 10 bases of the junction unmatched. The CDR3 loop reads CASDASSGFSYNEQFF. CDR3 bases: TGTGCCAGCGATGCGTCTAGCGGATTCTCCTACAATGAGCAGTTCTTC.

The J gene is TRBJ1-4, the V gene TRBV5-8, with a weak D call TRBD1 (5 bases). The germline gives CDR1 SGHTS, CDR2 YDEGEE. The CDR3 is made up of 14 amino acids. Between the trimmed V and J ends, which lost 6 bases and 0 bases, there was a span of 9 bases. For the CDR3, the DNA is TGTGCCAGCAACCGGGGGACAACTAATGAAAAACTGTTTTTT. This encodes CASNRGTTNEKLFF.

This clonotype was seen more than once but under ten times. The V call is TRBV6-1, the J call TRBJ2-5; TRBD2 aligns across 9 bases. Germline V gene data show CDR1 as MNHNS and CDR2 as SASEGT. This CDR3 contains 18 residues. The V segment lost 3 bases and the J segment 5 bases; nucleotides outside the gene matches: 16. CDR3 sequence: CASSESRTSAYRGETQYF. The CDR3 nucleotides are TGTGCCAGCAGTGAGTCTAGGACTAGCGCCTATAGAGGGGAGACCCAGTACTTC.

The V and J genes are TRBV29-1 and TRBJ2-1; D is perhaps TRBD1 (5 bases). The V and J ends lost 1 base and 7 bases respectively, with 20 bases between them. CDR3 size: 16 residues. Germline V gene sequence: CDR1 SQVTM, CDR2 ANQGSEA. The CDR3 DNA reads TGCAGCGTTGAAGGGTCAAGGGGCCTCGACACAAATGAGCAGTTCTTC. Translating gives CSVEGSRGLDTNEQFF.

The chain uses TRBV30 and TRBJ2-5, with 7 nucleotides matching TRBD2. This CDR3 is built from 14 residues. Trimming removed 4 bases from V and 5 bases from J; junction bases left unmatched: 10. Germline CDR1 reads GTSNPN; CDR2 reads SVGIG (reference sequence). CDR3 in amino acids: CAWNGLDRTETQYF. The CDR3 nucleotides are TGTGCCTGGAACGGACTAGACAGAACGGAGACCCAGTACTTC.

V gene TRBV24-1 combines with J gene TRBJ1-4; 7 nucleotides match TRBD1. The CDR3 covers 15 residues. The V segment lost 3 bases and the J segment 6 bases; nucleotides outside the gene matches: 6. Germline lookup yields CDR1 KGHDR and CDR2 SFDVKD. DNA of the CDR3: TGTGCCACCAGTGATCCACGGACAGGCGATGAAAAACTGTTTTTT. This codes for CATSDPRTGDEKLFF.

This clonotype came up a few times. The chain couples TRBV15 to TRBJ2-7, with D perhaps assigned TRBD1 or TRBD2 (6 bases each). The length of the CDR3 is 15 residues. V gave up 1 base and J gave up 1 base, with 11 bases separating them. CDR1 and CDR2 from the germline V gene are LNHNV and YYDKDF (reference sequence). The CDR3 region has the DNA TGTGCCACCAGCAGAGCGGGGGCAGGGTCCTACGAGCAGTACTTC. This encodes CATSRAGAGSYEQYF.

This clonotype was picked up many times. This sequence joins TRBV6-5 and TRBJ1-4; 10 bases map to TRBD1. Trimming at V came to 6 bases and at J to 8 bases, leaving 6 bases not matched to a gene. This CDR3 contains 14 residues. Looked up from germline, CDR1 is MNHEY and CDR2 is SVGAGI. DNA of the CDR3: TGTGCCAGCAGACGAGACAGGGGGCGAGAAAAACTGTTTTTT. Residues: CASRRDRGREKLFF.

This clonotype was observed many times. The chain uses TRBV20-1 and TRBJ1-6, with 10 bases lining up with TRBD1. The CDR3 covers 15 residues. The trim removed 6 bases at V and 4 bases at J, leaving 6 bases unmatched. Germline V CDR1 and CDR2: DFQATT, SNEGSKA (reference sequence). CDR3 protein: CSAPSGQGYNSPLHF. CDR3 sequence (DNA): TGCAGTGCCCCTTCGGGACAGGGGTATAATTCACCCCTCCACTTT.

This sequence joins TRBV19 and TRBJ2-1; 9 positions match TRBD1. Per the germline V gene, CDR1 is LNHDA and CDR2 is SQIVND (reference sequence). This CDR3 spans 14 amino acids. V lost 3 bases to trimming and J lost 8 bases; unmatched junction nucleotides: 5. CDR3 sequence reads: CASSIRDRDDEQFF. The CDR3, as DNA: TGTGCCAGTAGTATTCGGGACAGGGATGATGAGCAGTTCTTC.

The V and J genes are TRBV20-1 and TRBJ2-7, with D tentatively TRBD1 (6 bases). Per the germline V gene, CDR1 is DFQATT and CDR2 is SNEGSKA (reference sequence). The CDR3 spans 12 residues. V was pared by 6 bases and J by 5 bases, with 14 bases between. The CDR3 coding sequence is TGCAGTGCGACGCAGCAGGGGCACGAGCAGTACTTC. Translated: CSATQQGHEQYF.

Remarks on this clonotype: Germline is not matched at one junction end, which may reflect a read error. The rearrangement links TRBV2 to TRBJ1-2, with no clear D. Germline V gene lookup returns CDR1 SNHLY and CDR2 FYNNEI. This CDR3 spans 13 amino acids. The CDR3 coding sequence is TGTGCCAGCATCCTATCCGTAGGAAGCGGCTACACATTC. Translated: CASILSVGSGYTF.

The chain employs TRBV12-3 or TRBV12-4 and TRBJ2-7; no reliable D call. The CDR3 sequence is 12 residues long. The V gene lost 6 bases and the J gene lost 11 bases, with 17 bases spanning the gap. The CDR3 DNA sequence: TGTGCCAGCAGCAAGACGGGTTCGAAGGAGTACTTC. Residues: CASSKTGSKEYF.